These T cell receptor beta chains were read from a single sample in a study of cytomegalovirus exposure and HLA in healthy donors. Measured with immunoSEQ multiplex PCR; TCRdb has only the in-frame clones, and not every one. The sample shows 180,000 or so clones, nearly 80% of them seen only once. Sequenced material: PBMCs. Receptor source: a female donor in good health and CMV-seronegative. CDR3s include the opening cysteine and the closing phenylalanine or tryptophan. The D gene is left open where the match is weak. Not all rows give a size; the values are once, few, many and, for expanded clones, a class.

TRBV9	-	TRBJ2-3	-	CASSVGSGEADTQYF	TGTGCCAGCAGCGTAGGATCGGGGGAGGCAGATACGCAGTATTTT
TRBV7-9	TRBD2	TRBJ2-1	-	CASSLMRLALNEQFF	TGTGCCAGCAGCTTAATGAGACTAGCACTTAATGAGCAGTTCTTC
TRBV5-8	-	TRBJ1-3	-	CASSPRGGTSSGNTIYF	TGTGCCAGCAGCCCCCGAGGAGGCACCAGCTCTGGAAACACCATATATTTT
TRBV6-6	TRBD1	TRBJ2-7	few	CASSYLGTGAYEQYF	TGTGCCAGCAGTTACCTCGGGACAGGTGCCTACGAGCAGTACTTC
TRBV19	-	TRBJ1-1	-	CASSIYRNTEAFF	TGTGCCAGTAGTATTTATCGGAACACTGAAGCTTTCTTT
TRBV5-1	TRBD1	TRBJ1-2	-	CASSEGQLGNYGYTF	TGCGCCAGCAGCGAGGGACAGCTCGGCAACTATGGCTACACCTTC
TRBV12-5	TRBD1	TRBJ1-6	-	CASGLQTGGSSPLHF	TGTGCTAGTGGTTTGCAGACAGGGGGCAGCTCACCCCTCCACTTT
TRBV5-1	-	TRBJ2-1	-	CASSSGGTANNEQFF	TGCGCCAGCAGCTCCGGCGGGACAGCTAACAATGAGCAGTTCTTC
TRBV4-1	TRBD1	TRBJ2-5	-	CASSQTGANGRETQYF	TGCGCCAGCAGCCAGACAGGGGCCAACGGTCGAGAGACCCAGTACTTC
TRBV6-4	TRBD1	TRBJ1-1	few	CASSDTPRQGGTEAFF	TGTGCCAGCAGTGACACACCCCGACAGGGAGGCACTGAAGCTTTCTTT
TRBV5-6	-	TRBJ1-2	-	CASSQRRIYGYTF	TGTGCCAGCAGCCAGCGTAGGATATATGGCTACACCTTC
TRBV6-5	-	TRBJ2-5	-	CASSTTGNRETQYF	TGTGCCAGCAGTACAACAGGGAATAGAGAGACCCAGTACTTC
TRBV12-2	-	TRBJ1-4	-	CASRLAGGGGHGMAWQGKLFF	TGTGCAAGTCGCTTAGCAGGGGGAGGGGGGCATGGGATGGCTTGGCAGGGAAAACTGTTTTTT
TRBV6-6	TRBD2	TRBJ2-2	-	CASRPGGEAGELFF	TGTGCCAGCAGGCCCGGGGGGGAGGCCGGGGAGCTGTTTTTT
TRBV19	-	TRBJ2-3	-	CASSGGFGTDTQYF	TGTGCCAGTAGTGGAGGGTTTGGGACAGATACGCAGTATTTT
TRBV5-1	TRBD1	TRBJ1-2	-	CASSSTGQNYGYTF	TGCGCCAGCAGCTCCACGGGACAGAACTATGGCTACACCTTC
TRBV27	TRBD1	TRBJ1-2	-	CASSPGQARYGYTF	TGTGCCAGCAGCCCAGGACAGGCCCGCTATGGCTACACCTTC
TRBV9	TRBD1	TRBJ2-4	-	CASSVGSGTGAGMNIQYF	TGTGCCAGCAGCGTAGGCTCCGGGACAGGGGCAGGGATGAACATTCAGTACTTC
TRBV19	-	TRBJ2-2	-	CASRWGQNTGELFF	TGTGCCAGTAGATGGGGACAAAACACCGGGGAGCTGTTTTTT
TRBV5-1	-	TRBJ1-4	-	CASRPTGTRREKLFF	TGCGCCAGCAGGCCTACCGGGACAAGACGGGAAAAACTGTTTTTT
TRBV19	TRBD1	TRBJ1-1	-	CASSLTGGRSTEAFF	TGTGCCAGTAGTTTGACAGGGGGCAGAAGCACTGAAGCTTTCTTT
TRBV7-9	TRBD2	TRBJ2-7	-	CASSQPKSGRYDYEQYF	TGTGCCAGCAGTCAACCGAAGAGCGGGAGATATGACTACGAGCAGTACTTC
TRBV5-8	TRBD1	TRBJ1-5	few	CASSPSRDRAGQPQHF	TGTGCCAGCAGCCCCAGTCGGGACAGGGCTGGGCAGCCCCAGCATTTT
TRBV12-2	-	TRBJ1-3	-	CASRFVRVAYSGNTIYF	TGTGCAAGTCGCTTTGTTCGCGTTGCCTACTCTGGAAACACCATATATTTT
TRBV7-2	-	TRBJ2-5	-	CASSLNGETQYF	TGTGCCAGCAGCCTCAACGGGGAGACCCAGTACTTC
TRBV10-3	-	TRBJ2-7	-	CAISEFSSSYEQYF	TGTGCCATCAGTGAGTTTTCTAGCTCCTACGAGCAGTACTTC
TRBV7-3	-	TRBJ2-1	once	CASSPALSGYNEQFF	TGTGCCAGCAGCCCTGCTTTGTCGGGATACAATGAGCAGTTCTTC
TRBV7-9	-	TRBJ2-7	few	CASSPRSGWDEQYF	TGTGCCAGCAGCCCCCGTTCGGGGTGGGACGAGCAGTACTTC
TRBV6-6	TRBD2	TRBJ2-7	-	CASSYLFSGSYEQYF	TGTGCCAGCAGTTACCTTTTTAGCGGGAGTTACGAGCAGTACTTC
TRBV4-2	-	TRBJ2-1	-	CASSQGLDAPYNEQFF	TGTGCCAGCAGCCAAGGCCTAGACGCACCTTACAATGAGCAGTTCTTC
TRBV18	-	TRBJ1-1	-	CASSPGGDTEAFF	TGTGCCAGCTCACCAGGGGGGGACACTGAAGCTTTCTTT
TRBV2	TRBD2	TRBJ2-2	-	CASRWTSGDTGELFF	TGTGCCAGCAGATGGACTAGCGGGGACACCGGGGAGCTGTTTTTT
TRBV7-6	-	TRBJ2-5	-	CASSLIADLQETQYF	TGTGCCAGCAGCTTAATTGCAGATCTTCAAGAGACCCAGTACTTC
TRBV4-3	-	TRBJ2-7	-	CASSQAQVGHYEQYF	TGCGCCAGCAGCCAAGCGCAGGTAGGACACTACGAGCAGTACTTC
TRBV7-9	-	TRBJ1-2	-	CSSSSRGDGYTF	TGTTCCAGCAGCTCCAGGGGTGATGGCTACACCTTC
TRBV4-2	-	TRBJ2-6	-	CASSQGYSIDSGANVLTF	TGTGCCAGCAGCCAAGGCTATTCAATTGACTCTGGGGCCAACGTCCTGACTTTC
TRBV5-1	TRBD1	TRBJ2-3	-	CASSLQGATTDTQYF	TGCGCCAGCAGCTTACAGGGGGCCACCACAGATACGCAGTATTTT
TRBV18	-	TRBJ1-1	-	CASSPVDARDTEAFF	TGTGCCAGCTCACCAGTGGACGCGCGGGACACTGAAGCTTTCTTT
TRBV11-2	-	TRBJ2-2	-	CASSRTGATTGELFF	TGTGCCAGCAGCCGTACAGGCGCGACAACCGGGGAGCTGTTTTTT
TRBV15	TRBD1	TRBJ2-1	once	CATTTGVGEQFF	TGTGCCACCACGACAGGGGTGGGTGAGCAGTTCTTC
TRBV10-1	TRBD2	TRBJ2-5	-	CASSEFGPAGGPRETQYF	TGCGCCAGCAGTGAGTTCGGTCCAGCGGGAGGGCCCCGAGAGACCCAGTACTTC
TRBV5-1	-	TRBJ2-7	once	CASSSPGAYEQYF	TGCGCCAGCAGCTCCCCGGGAGCCTACGAGCAGTACTTC
TRBV18	-	TRBJ1-1	-	CASSPAGAQAGTEAFF	TGTGCCAGCTCACCGGCAGGGGCGCAAGCCGGTACTGAAGCTTTCTTT
TRBV5-4	TRBD2	TRBJ2-3	-	CASSLELAGAITDTQYF	TGTGCCAGCAGCTTGGAGCTAGCGGGGGCCATCACAGATACGCAGTATTTT
TRBV7-6	TRBD1	TRBJ2-5	-	CASSGQGTGRETQYF	TGTGCCAGCAGCGGGCAGGGGACAGGGAGAGAGACCCAGTACTTC
TRBV6-6	-	TRBJ1-3	-	CASRGLVGNTIYF	TGTGCCAGCAGAGGACTTGTTGGTAACACCATATATTTT
TRBV18	-	TRBJ2-1	-	CASSDSDEQFF	TGTGCCAGCTCCGATTCGGATGAGCAGTTCTTC
TRBV4-1	-	TRBJ1-1	once	CASSQDRGMNTEAFF	TGCGCCAGCAGCCAAGATCGGGGGATGAACACTGAAGCTTTCTTT
TRBV30	-	TRBJ1-1	-	CAWSRTLERYTEAFF	TGTGCCTGGAGTCGGACACTCGAGAGGTACACTGAAGCTTTCTTT
TRBV7-9	-	TRBJ1-1	-	CASSTTGTGTETFF	TGTGCCAGCAGCACCACAGGGACGGGAACTGAAACTTTCTTT
TRBV15	-	TRBJ1-3	-	CATSRDLGRSSGNTIYF	TGTGCCACCAGCAGAGATTTGGGGAGAAGCTCTGGAAACACCATATATTTT
TRBV27	TRBD2	TRBJ2-7	-	CASGGGPYEQYF	TGTGCCAGCGGCGGGGGACCCTACGAGCAGTACTTC
TRBV5-6	-	TRBJ1-5	-	CASSLGARQPQHF	TGTGCCAGCAGCTTGGGAGCACGGCAGCCCCAGCATTTT
TRBV11-1	TRBD1	TRBJ2-3	-	CASSSGDRAHTDTQYF	TGTGCCAGCAGCTCCGGGGACAGGGCACACACAGATACGCAGTATTTT
TRBV7-9	TRBD2	TRBJ2-7	-	CVSSLGTTSYEQYF	TGTGTCAGCAGCTTAGGGACTACGAGCTACGAGCAGTACTTC